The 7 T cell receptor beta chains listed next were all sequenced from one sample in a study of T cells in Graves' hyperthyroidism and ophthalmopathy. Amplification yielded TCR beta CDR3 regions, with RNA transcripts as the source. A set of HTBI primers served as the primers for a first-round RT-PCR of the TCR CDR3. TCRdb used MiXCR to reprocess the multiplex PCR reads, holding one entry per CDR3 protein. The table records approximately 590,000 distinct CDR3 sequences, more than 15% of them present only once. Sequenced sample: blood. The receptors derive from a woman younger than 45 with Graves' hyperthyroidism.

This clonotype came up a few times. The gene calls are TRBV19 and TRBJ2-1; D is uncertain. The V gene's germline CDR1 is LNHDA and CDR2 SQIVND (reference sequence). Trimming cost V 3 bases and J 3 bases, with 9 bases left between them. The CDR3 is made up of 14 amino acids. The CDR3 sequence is CASSIWASYNEQFF. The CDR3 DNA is TGTGCCAGTAGTATTTGGGCTAGCTACAATGAGCAGTTCTTC.

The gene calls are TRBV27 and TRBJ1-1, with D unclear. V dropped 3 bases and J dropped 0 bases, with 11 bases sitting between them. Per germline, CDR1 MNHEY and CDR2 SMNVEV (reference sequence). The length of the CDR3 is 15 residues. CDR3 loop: CASSFFAGLNTEAFF. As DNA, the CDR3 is TGTGCCAGCAGTTTTTTTGCGGGTTTGAACACTGAAGCTTTCTTT.

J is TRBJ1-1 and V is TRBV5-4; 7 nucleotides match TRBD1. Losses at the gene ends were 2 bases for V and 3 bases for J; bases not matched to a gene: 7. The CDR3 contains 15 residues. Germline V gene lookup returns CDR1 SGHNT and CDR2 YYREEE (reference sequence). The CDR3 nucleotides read TGTGCCAGCAGCTTCTCGACAGGGTATGACACTGAAGCTTTCTTT. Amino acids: CASSFSTGYDTEAFF.

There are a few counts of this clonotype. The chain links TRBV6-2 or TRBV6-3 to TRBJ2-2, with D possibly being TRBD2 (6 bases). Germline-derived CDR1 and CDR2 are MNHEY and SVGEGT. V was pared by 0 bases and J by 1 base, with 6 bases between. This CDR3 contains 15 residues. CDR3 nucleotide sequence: TGTGCCAGCAGTTACTCGGGACTGAACACCGGGGAGCTGTTTTTT. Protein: CASSYSGLNTGELFF.

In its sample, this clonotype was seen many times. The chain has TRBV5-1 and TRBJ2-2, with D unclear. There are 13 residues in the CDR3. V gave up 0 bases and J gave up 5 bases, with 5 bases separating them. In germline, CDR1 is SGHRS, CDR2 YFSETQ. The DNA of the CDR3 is TGCGCCAGCAGCTTGGATGGTACCGGGGAGCTGTTTTTT. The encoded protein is CASSLDGTGELFF.

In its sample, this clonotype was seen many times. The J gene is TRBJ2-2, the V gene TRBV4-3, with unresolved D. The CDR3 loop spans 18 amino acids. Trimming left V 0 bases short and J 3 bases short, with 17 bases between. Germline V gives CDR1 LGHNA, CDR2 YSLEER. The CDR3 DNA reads TGCGCCAGCAGCCAAGATGAAAACCGCATGTTGTACACCGGGGAGCTGTTTTTT. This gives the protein CASSQDENRMLYTGELFF.

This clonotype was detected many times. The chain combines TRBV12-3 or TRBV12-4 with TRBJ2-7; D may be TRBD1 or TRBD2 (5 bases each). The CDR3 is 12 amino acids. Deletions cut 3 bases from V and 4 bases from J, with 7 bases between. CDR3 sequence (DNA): TGTGCCAGCAGTTTCTGGGGGTACGAGCAGTACTTC. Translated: CASSFWGYEQYF.